This T cell receptor (beta chain) is from a study of cytomegalovirus exposure and HLA in healthy donors (dated by TCRdb to about 2017). Regarding the research as a whole: According to a later analysis, one platform produced both the roughly 110 validation repertoires and the 666 repertoires of the first cohort. The study aimed to test whether signatures of past pathogen exposure could be identified by cataloging public T cell receptors. Along with the roughly 670-subject first cohort, a separate validation cohort of over a hundred different subjects was used. High-throughput TCR immunosequencing, statistical association of individual TCRs with disease status, and machine learning were combined to predict cytomegalovirus infection status. Here is what the overall study found, with its caveats: In a later analysis, TCRs clustered in the first cohort were found to also tend to co-occur in the 110 or so validation repertoires, with roughly 93% of cluster scores above 0. According to the authors, the approach could potentially be generalized to other disease states and immunological phenotypes. In vitro tests confirmed that three of the cytomegalovirus-associated TCR beta chains recognize cytomegalovirus antigens. The classifier was reported to diagnose cytomegalovirus status with high specificity and sensitivity in both the original cohort and the validation cohort. The validation cohort had no HLA typing available for a later analysis, so co-occurrence within that cohort was assessed over all 130 or so repertoires. In the study, roughly 160 TCR beta chains were listed as associated with cytomegalovirus. Across donors, most TCR sequences were observed very rarely, whereas some public TCRs were present in many individuals.

After removal of 4 bases from V and 2 bases from J, the junction retains 5 bases not matched to a gene. The germline V gene (reference sequence) provides CDR1 SGHAT and CDR2 FQDESV. The cysteine opens and the phenylalanine closes a CDR3 of 15 amino acids. The sequence is cut down to CDR3 DNA, 45 bases in frame from base 1. Separate from the approximately 700-subject first cohort, the validation cohort of 90 to 150 subjects was the group to which the donors belonged. The library relied on the immunoSEQ multiplex PCR assay. In the paper's pipeline: A statistical classification framework was developed to diagnose cytomegalovirus status using the catalog of TCR beta chain sequences. Here the immuneACCESS table is served through TCRdb, limited to in-frame sequences with V and J called. Missing clones are a known gap in these copies; in checked studies unresolved V genes cover under half, and the rest lacks a known reason. The DNA was the basis for D and trimming; V, J and clone size are from that table. The sample table lists about 75,000 clones, around four fifths of them with a count of one. The ten largest clonotypes hold under 3.5% of the sample.

Details on this clone: Its antigen has not been determined. Base qualities are not at hand, and no much larger clone is one base apart.

The clonotype comes from a man aged 30 to 39 in good health and CMV-seronegative. Sequencing was carried out using PBMCs. The rearrangement joined TRBV11-1 to TRBJ2-5; the central 9 bases match TRBD2. This receptor carries the CDR3 CASSSGGGAQETQYF. The nucleotides are TGTGCCAGCAGCTCTGGCGGGGGGGCTCAAGAGACCCAGTACTTC.